The entry that follows covers one TCR beta chain sequence. Its specificity is not known. This sample is drawn from a study of T cells in Graves' hyperthyroidism and ophthalmopathy. The overall study: Blood from the periphery was taken at initial diagnosis, before any treatment. Study results and caveats: Also found in blood were most expanded thyroid clonotypes above 0.001.

Amplification yielded TCR beta CDR3 regions, with RNA transcripts as the source. Initially, a first-round RT-PCR of the TCR CDR3 employed the HTBI primer set. TCRdb redid the calling of the multiplex PCR reads with MiXCR, one entry per CDR3 protein. Here the sample spans 300,000 to 400,000 distinct CDR3 sequences, roughly an eighth being singletons. V shed 1 base and J shed 3 bases, with 13 bases lying between them. Germline-derived CDR1 and CDR2 are SGDLS and YYNGEE. This CDR3 contains 15 residues. The chain joins TRBV9 to TRBJ2-5; D is possibly TRBD1 or TRBD2 (5 bases each). The receptor comes from a woman aged 18 to 35 with Graves' hyperthyroidism. The sequencing input was blood. CDR3: CASSVLVGREETQYF. The DNA of the CDR3 is TGTGCCAGCAGCGTACTAGTGGGGCGGGAAGAGACCCAGTACTTC.